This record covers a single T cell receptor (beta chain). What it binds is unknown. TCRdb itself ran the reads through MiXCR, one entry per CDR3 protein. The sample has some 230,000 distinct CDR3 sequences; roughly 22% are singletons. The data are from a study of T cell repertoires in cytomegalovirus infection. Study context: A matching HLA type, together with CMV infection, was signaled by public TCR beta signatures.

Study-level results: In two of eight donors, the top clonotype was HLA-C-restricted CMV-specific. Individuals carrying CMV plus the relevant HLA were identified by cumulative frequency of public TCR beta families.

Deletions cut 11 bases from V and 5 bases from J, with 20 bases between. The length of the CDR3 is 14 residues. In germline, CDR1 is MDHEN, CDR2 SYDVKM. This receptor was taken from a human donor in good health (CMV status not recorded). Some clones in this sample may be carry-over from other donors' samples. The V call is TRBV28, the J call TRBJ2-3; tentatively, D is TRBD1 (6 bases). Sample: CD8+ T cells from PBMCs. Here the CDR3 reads CAGSGAKRGDTQYF. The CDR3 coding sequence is TGTGCCGGGTCAGGGGCGAAGCGAGGAGATACGCAGTATTTT.